One sample yielded the 3 T cell receptor beta chains listed below, sequenced in a study of T-cell memory formation after mild COVID-19. TCRdb analysed the 5' RACE reads with MiXCR anew, one entry per CDR3 protein. Among about 390,000 distinct CDR3 sequences listed, approximately 15% were seen once. Sequencing used PBMCs or a T cell subset sorted from them (not recorded which). The source of these receptors is a man younger than 35 who had mild COVID-19 (a few samples of this study predate the infection). Cell type and time point are not known.

In its sample, this clonotype was seen many times. A read error may account for a junction end that differs from germline. The gene calls are TRBV5-5 and TRBJ2-7, with D unresolved. Germline V gene sequence: CDR1 SGHKS, CDR2 YYEKEE (reference sequence). The CDR3 totals 11 residues. The CDR3 reads CASERLGLEDF. CDR3 sequence (DNA): TGTGCCAGCGAGAGACTGGGTCTCGAAGACTTC.

This clonotype occurred once. The chain couples TRBV4-1 to TRBJ2-3, with TRBD2 identical over 9 bases. Germline lookup yields CDR1 MGHRA and CDR2 YSYEKL. V trimming: 4 bases; J trimming: 1 base; junction bases outside the gene matches: 12. This CDR3 is built from 18 residues. In DNA form, the CDR3 reads TGCGCCAGCAGCCCCGCGACGCGGGGGGGATTGGGCACAGATACGCAGTATTTT. This encodes CASSPATRGGLGTDTQYF.

The table lists this clonotype with many counts. J is TRBJ2-5 and V is TRBV7-2, with D perhaps TRBD2 (7 bases). Germline V gene sequence: CDR1 SGHTA, CDR2 FQGNSA. The CDR3 extends over 14 amino acids. Between the trimmed V and J ends, which lost 2 bases and 5 bases, there was a span of 12 bases. In DNA form, the CDR3 reads TGTGCCAGCAGCTTAAGGGGGGGCCTGGAGACCCAGTACTTC. It specifies CASSLRGGLETQYF.